The entry below gives a single T cell receptor beta chain sequence along with its context. Germline loops: CDR1 KGHDR, CDR2 SFDVKD. This CDR3 has 17 amino acids. Trimming left V 1 base short and J 4 bases short, with 18 bases between. The TCR beta repertoire was assessed by survey-level immunoSEQ sequencing. Here immunoSEQ multiplex PCR was the method, and the copy in TCRdb shows in-frame clones only, minus some. The table has 55,000 to 70,000 clones, roughly 95% seen once. Sequencing was performed on PBMCs. The chain carries TRBV24-1 and TRBJ1-2; TRBD1 is a possible D gene (5 bases). This TCR derives from a man aged 35-49 years with rheumatoid arthritis. CDR3 residues: CATSDFARQRACYGYTF. The CDR3, as DNA: TGTGCCACCAGTGATTTTGCCCGACAGCGAGCGTGCTATGGCTACACCTTC.